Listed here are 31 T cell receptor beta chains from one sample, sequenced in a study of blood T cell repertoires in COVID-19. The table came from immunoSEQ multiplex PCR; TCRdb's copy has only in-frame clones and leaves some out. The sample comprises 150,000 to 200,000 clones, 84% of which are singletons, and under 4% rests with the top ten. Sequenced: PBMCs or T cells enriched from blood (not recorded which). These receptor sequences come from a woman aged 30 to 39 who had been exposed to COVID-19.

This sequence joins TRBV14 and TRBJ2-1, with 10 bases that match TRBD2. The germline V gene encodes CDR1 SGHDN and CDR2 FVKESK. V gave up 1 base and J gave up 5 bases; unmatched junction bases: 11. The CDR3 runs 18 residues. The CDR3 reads CASSQVGAGTSANNEQFF. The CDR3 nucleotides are TGTGCCAGCAGCCAAGTCGGGGCCGGGACTAGCGCCAACAATGAGCAGTTCTTC.

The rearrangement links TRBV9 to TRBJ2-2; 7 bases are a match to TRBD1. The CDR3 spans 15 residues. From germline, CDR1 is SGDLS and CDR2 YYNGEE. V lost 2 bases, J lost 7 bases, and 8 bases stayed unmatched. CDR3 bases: TGTGCCAGCAGCGTGGGACAGAAAACTATCGGGGAGCTGTTTTTT. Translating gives CASSVGQKTIGELFF.

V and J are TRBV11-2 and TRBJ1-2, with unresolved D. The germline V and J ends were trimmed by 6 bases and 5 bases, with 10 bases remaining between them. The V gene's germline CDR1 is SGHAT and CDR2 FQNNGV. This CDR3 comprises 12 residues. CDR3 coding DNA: TGTGCCAGCAGTACCAACTTATATGGCTACACCTTC. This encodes CASSTNLYGYTF. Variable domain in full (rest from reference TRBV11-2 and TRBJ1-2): EAGVAQSPRYKIIEKRQSVAFWCNPISGHATLYWYQQILGQGPKLLIQFQNNGVVDDSQLPKDRFSAERLKGVDSTLKIQPAKLEDSAVYLCASSTNLYGYTFGSGTRLTVV.

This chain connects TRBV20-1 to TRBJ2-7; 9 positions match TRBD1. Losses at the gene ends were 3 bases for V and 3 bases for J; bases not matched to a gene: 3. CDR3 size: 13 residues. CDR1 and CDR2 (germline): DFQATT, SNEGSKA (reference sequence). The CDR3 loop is CSASGTGIYEQYF. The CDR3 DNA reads TGCAGTGCTAGTGGGACAGGGATCTACGAGCAGTACTTC.

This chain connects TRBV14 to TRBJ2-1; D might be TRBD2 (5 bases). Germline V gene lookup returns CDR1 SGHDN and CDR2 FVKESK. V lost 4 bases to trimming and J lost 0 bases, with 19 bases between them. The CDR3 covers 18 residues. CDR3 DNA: TGTGCCAGCAGCCGGAGTCCCTTTCTTAGCGACTCCTACAATGAGCAGTTCTTC. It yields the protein CASSRSPFLSDSYNEQFF. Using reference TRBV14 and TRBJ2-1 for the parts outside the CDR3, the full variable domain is EAGVTQFPSHSVIEKGQTVTLRCDPISGHDNLYWYRRVMGKEIKFLLHFVKESKQDESGMPNNRFLAERTGGTYSTLKVQPAELEDSGVYFCASSRSPFLSDSYNEQFFGPGTRLTVL.

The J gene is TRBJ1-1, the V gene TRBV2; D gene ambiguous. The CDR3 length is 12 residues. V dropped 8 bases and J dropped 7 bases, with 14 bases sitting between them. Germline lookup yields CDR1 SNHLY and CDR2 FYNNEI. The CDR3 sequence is CASSARFDEAFF. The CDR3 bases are TGTGCCAGCTCTGCGAGGTTCGATGAAGCTTTCTTT. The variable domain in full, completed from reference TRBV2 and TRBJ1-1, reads EPEVTQTPSHQVTQMGQEVILRCVPISNHLYFYWYRQILGQKVEFLVSFYNNEISEKSEIFDDQFSVERPDGSNFTLKIRSTKLEDSAMYFCASSARFDEAFFGQGTRLTVV.

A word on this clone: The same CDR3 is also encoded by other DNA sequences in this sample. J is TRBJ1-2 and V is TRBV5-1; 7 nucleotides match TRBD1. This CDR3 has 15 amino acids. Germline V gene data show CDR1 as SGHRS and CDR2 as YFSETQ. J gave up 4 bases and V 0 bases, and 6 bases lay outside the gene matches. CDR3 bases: TGCGCCAGCAGCTTGGAACCAGGGACAGCCTATGGCTACACCTTC. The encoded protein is CASSLEPGTAYGYTF. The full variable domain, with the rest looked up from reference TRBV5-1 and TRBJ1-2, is KAGVTQTPRYLIKTRGQQVTLSCSPISGHRSVSWYQQTPGQGLQFLFEYFSETQRNKGNFPGRFSGRQFSNSRSEMNVSTLELGDSALYLCASSLEPGTAYGYTFGSGTRLTVV.

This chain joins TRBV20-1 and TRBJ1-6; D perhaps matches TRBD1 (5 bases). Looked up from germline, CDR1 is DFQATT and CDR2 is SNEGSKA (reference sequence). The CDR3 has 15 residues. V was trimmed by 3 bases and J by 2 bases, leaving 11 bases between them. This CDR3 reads CSASPGATYNSPLHF. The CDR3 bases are TGCAGTGCTAGTCCTGGGGCCACCTATAATTCACCCCTCCACTTT.

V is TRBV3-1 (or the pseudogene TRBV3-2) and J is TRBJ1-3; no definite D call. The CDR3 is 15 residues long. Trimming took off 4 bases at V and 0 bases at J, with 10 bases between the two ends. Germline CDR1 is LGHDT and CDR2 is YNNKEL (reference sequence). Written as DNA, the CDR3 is TGTGCCAGCAGCCTCACGGAGAGCTCTGGAAACACCATATATTTT. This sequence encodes CASSLTESSGNTIYF.

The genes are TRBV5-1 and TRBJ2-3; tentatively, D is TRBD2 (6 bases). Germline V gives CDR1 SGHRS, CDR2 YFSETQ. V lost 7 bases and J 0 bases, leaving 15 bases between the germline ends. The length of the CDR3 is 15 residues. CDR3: CASSSTSLSTDTQYF. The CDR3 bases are TGCGCCAGCTCCTCTACTAGCCTTAGCACAGATACGCAGTATTTT. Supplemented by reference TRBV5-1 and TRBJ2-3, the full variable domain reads KAGVTQTPRYLIKTRGQQVTLSCSPISGHRSVSWYQQTPGQGLQFLFEYFSETQRNKGNFPGRFSGRQFSNSRSEMNVSTLELGDSALYLCASSSTSLSTDTQYFGPGTRLTVL.

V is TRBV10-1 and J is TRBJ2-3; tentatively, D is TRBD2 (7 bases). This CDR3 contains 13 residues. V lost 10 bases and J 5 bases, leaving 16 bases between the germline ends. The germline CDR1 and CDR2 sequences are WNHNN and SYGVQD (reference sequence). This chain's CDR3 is CATGPGGQDTQYF. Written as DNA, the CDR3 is TGCGCCACCGGGCCGGGGGGCCAAGATACGCAGTATTTT.

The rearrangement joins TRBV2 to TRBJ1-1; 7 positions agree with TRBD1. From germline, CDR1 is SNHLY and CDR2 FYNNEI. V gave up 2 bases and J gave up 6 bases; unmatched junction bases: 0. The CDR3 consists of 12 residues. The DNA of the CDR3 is TGTGCCAGCAGTGAAACAGGGGCTGAAGCTTTCTTT. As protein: CASSETGAEAFF.

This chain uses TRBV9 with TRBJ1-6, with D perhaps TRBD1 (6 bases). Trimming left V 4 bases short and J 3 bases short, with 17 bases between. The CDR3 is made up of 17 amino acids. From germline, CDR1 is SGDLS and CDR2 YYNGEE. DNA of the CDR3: TGTGCCAGCAGCCCACCCACAGGGTTTGTCTATAATTCACCCCTCCACTTT. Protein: CASSPPTGFVYNSPLHF.

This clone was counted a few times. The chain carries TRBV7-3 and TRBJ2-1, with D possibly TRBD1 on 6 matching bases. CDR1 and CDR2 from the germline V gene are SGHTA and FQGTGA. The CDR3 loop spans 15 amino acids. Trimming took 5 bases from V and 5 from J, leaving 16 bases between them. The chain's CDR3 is CASSPGGQPHNEQFF. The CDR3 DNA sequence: TGTGCCAGCAGCCCCGGAGGACAGCCCCACAATGAGCAGTTCTTC.

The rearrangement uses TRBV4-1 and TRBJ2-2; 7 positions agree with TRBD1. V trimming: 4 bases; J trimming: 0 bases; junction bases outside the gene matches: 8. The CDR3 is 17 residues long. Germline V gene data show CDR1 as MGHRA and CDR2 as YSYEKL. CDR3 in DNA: TGCGCCAGCAGCCTCGGGACAGCAGCTCCGAACACCGGGGAGCTGTTTTTT. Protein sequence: CASSLGTAAPNTGELFF.

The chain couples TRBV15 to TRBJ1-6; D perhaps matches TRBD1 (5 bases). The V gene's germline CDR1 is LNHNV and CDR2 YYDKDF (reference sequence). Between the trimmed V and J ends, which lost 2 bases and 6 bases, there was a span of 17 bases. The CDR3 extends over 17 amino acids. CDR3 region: CATSRRGGRSFNSPLHF. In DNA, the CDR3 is TGTGCCACCAGCAGACGCGGGGGAAGGAGCTTTAATTCACCCCTCCACTTT.

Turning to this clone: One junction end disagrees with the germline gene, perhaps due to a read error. For the CDR3, the DNA is TGTGCCAGCAGCCACCGAGACCCGGGAAAACACCGGGGAGCTGTTTTT. This translates into CASSHRDPGKHRGAVF. V is TRBV4-2 and J is TRBJ2-2, with D perhaps matching TRBD2 (5 bases). Germline CDR1 LGHNA, CDR2 YNFKEQ. CDR3 length: 16 residues.

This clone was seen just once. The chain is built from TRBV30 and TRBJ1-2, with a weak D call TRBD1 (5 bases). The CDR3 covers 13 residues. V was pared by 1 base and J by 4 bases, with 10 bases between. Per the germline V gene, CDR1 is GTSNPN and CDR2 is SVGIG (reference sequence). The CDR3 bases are TGTGCCTGGAGTGGCGGGGGGGTCTATGGCTACACCTTC. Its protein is CAWSGGGVYGYTF. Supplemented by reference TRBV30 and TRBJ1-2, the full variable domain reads SQTIHQWPATLVQPVGSPLSLECTVEGTSNPNLYWYRQAAGRGLQLLFYSVGIGQISSEVPQNLSASRPQDRQFILSSKKLLLSDSGFYLCAWSGGGVYGYTFGSGTRLTVV.

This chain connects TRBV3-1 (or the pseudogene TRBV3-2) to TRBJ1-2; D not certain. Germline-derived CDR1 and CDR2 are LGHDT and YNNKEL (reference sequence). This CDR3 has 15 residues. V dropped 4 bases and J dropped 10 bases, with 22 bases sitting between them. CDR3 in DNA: TGTGCCAGCAGCCGTTACCCGCCCGTCGGGGAGCCCTACACCTTC. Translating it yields CASSRYPPVGEPYTF.

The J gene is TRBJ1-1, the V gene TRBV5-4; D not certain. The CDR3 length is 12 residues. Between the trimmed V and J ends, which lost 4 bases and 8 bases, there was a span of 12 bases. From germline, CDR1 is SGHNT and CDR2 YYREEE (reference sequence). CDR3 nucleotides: TGTGCCAGCAGCCCAAGCCCCCGAGAAGCTTTCTTT. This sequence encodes CASSPSPREAFF.

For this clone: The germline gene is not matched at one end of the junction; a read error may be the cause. CDR3: CASSLLGQGENQLQHF. CDR3 DNA: TGTGCCAGCAGCTTACTAGGACAGGGGGAAAATCAGCTCCAGCATTTT. This chain joins TRBV7-9 and TRBJ1-5; TRBD1 agrees at 10 bases. The CDR3 totals 16 residues. Germline-derived CDR1 and CDR2 are SEHNR and FQNEAQ (reference sequence).

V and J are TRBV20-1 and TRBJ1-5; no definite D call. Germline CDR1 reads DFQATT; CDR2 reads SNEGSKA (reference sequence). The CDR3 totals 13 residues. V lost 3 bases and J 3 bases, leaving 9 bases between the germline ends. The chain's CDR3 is CSASWANNQPQHF. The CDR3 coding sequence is TGCAGTGCTAGTTGGGCGAACAATCAGCCCCAGCATTTT.

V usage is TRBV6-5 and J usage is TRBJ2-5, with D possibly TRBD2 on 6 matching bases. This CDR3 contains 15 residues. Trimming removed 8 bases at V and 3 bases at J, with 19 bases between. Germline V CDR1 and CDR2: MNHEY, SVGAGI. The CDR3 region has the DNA TGTGCCAGCCACGCCAGGAGGGCGGCAAAAGAGACCCAGTACTTC. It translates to CASHARRAAKETQYF.

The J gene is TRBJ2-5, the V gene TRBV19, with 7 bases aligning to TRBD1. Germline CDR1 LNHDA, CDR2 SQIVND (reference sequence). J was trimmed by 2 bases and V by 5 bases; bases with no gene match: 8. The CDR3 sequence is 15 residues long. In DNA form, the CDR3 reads TGTGCCAGTAGTCCAGGACAGGCCATACAAGAGACCCAGTACTTC. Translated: CASSPGQAIQETQYF.

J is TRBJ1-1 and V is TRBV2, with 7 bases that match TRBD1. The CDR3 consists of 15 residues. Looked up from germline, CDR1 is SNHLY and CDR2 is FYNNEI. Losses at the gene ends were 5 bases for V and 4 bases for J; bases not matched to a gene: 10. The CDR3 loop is CASSSIGQAATEAFF. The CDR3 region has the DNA TGTGCCAGCAGTTCCATAGGACAGGCGGCCACTGAAGCTTTCTTT.

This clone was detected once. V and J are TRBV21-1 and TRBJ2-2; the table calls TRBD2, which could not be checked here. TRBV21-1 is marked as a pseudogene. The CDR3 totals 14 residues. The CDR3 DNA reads TGTGCCAGCAGCGACTCGGGAGAAACCGGGGAGCTGTTTTTT. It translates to CASSDSGETGELFF.

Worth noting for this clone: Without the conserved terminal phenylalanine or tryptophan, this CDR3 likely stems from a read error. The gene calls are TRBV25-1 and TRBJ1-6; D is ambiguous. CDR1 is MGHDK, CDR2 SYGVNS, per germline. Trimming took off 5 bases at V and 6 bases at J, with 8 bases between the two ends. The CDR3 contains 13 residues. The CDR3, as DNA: TGTGCCAGCAGTCCCCAGATTAATTCACCCCTCCACCTT. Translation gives CASSPQINSPLHL.

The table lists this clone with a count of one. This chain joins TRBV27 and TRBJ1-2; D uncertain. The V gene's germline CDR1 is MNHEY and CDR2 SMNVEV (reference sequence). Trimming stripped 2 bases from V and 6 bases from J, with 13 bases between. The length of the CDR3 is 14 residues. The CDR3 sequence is CASSLVQASDGYTF. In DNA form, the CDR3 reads TGTGCCAGCAGTTTAGTTCAGGCGTCGGATGGCTACACCTTC.

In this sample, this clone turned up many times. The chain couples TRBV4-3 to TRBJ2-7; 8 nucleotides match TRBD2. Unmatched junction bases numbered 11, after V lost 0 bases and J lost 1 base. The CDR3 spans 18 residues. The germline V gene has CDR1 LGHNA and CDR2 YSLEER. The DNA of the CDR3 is TGCGCCAGCAGCCAAGACCGGGGGGGGAGTTTTCCTTCCTACGAGCAGTACTTC. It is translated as CASSQDRGGSFPSYEQYF.

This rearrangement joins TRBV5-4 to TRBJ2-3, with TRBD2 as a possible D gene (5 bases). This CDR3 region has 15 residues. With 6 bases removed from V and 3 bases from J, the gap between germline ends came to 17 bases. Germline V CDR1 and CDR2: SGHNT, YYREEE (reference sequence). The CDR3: CASNRDPAGTDTQYF. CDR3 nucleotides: TGTGCCAGCAACCGGGATCCCGCTGGGACAGATACGCAGTATTTT.

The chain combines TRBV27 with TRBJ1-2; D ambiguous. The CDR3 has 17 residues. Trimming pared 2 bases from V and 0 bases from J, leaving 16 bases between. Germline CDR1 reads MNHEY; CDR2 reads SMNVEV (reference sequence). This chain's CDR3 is CASSLRQGPGANYGYTF. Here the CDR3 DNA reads TGTGCCAGCAGTTTAAGGCAAGGGCCGGGAGCTAACTATGGCTACACCTTC.